This T cell receptor beta chain is drawn from a study of blood T cells in healthy people across ages (dated by TCRdb to the mid-2010s). In terms of the full investigation: In model experiments, roughly one uniquely barcoded TCR beta cDNA molecule per two T cells was captured by template switching. Using deep sequencing normalized with unique cDNA molecular identifiers, the study measured how TCR beta repertoire diversity changes with age. Donors were grouped into four age groups: young (average roughly 15 years), middle-aged (39), aged (approximately 58) and long-lived (approximately 75). Using the same blood draw, the study looked at two additional independent replicas of 1 million unique cDNA reads for two donors, one aged 18 to 30 and the other aged 80 or older. Paper-wide results and their limitations: Because donor CMV infection status was unknown, age-related changes in expanded clonotypes were potentially confounded. Because profiling used bulk unsorted PBMCs, naive and antigen-experienced compartments could not be compared conclusively. As age increased, observed TCR beta diversity per million T cells dropped in a roughly linear way, and a significant reduction was already evident by age roughly 40. Observed TCR beta diversity correlated strongly with the percentage of naive T cells measured by flow cytometry. Total diversity estimates from one million sequenced T cells were considered lower bounds and underestimates. Compared with the aged group, the long-lived group had more naive CD4+ T cells, fewer expanded clones and increased TCR diversity, a pattern suggesting age selection.

Library method: 5' RACE. TCRdb shows the sequencer as Illumina HiSeq 2500. A second 7 to 11 cycle PCR used a sample-barcoded 5' primer and a J-beta primer mix. A unique molecular identifier was introduced onto each TCR beta cDNA molecule by a template-switch 5' adaptor carrying 12 random nucleotides. Each sample yielded at least 3 million CDR3-containing paired-end reads. First-strand cDNA synthesis was performed from all RNA using the Mint cDNA synthesis kit, with priming by a TRBC-specific oligonucleotide. All cDNA was treated with uracil-DNA glycosylase and then went through a first 18-cycle PCR with the universal primers M1SS and BC2_uni_R. On the study's bioinformatics: Each sample was normalized by randomly selecting 1 million high-quality reads, each carrying a distinct molecular identifier. Instead of being binned into consensus sequences, reads with shared molecular identifiers were discarded. MiTCR, with a Q25 quality threshold and the strictest error-elimination algorithm, was used for CDR3 identification, clonotype clustering and error correction. A nonparametric unseen species model with Euler transformation was used to estimate a lower bound on total TCR beta diversity. TCRdb reanalyzed the raw reads on its own, using fastp at Q25 for trimming and MiXCR for clone calling, and kept in-frame beta chains. Rows merge per CDR3 protein into single entries with the most common DNA and genes. The V and J calls follow TCRdb's processing rather than the paper's. The sample table holds about 930,000 distinct CDR3 sequences, of which 25% to 30% were seen once. The ten largest clones represent around 9.6% of the sample.

A distance of 14 bases separates the germline ends of V and J, which lose 6 bases and 2 bases respectively. Including cysteine and phenylalanine, the CDR3 has 14 amino acids. Solely the CDR3 DNA is kept, with 42 bases framed from the first base. According to the germline V gene, CDR1 reads SNHLY and CDR2 reads FYNNEI. This clonotype showed up just a few times. The antigen this receptor binds is unknown. Within one base of it there is no much larger clone, and no base qualities were kept. Donors were roughly 40 systemically healthy Caucasian individuals from Russia aged 6 to 90 years. Each donor gave 8 to 10 milliliters of peripheral blood, drawn into EDTA-treated Vacutainer tubes. PBMCs were isolated by Ficoll-Paque density-gradient centrifugation, with at least 7 million obtained per sample. Trizol reagent was used to extract total RNA from the PBMCs, yielding at least 5.5 micrograms per sample. For every donor, flow cytometry on a PBMC aliquot measured the percentage of naive CD45RAhigh/CD27high T cells.

This sample was also put to use in a study of T cells of mothers and their children. As that second paper reports: Nine systemically healthy Caucasian individuals, comprising three mothers and their six children, were included as donors. cDNA synthesis used all of the extracted RNA, with around 1.6 ug of RNA in each 15 ul reaction. Sample barcodes and 2-4 random nucleotides were added via the M1S primer in the second PCR. More than 9.5 million TCR beta CDR3 reads were obtained from each mother, and some 3.2 million reads were obtained from each child. Thymic selection shapes the output of TCR recombination in a similar way in related and unrelated pairs, and inherited differences have a minor effect. Normalized repertoire overlap was always slightly but never significantly higher in related than unrelated mother-child pairs. No persistent microchimeric T cell clones were detected, at a sensitivity of approximately 110 clones per million clonotypes. Deep NGS was used in the study to compare the TCR beta repertoires of mothers and children and to look for features that separate related mother-child pairs from unrelated individuals. The mean age was around 40 +/- 4 years for the mothers and approximately 11 +/- 4 years for the children. After adapters were ligated using NEBNext reagents, the libraries underwent 100+100 nt paired-end sequencing on an Illumina HiSeq 2000. To prevent cross-contamination, the mother and child libraries were prepared a month apart and were sequenced in separate runs. For each donor, somewhere between about 450,000 and 2,100,000 distinct TCR beta clonotypes were identified. Naive TCR beta clonotypes were estimated from low-frequency clonotypes matched to each donor's FACS-determined naive share, without sorting.

The chain employs TRBV2 and TRBJ2-7; the D call is possibly TRBD1 or TRBD2, each sharing 7 bases. This TCR derives from a woman aged 40 to 50 in good health. Material for sequencing was blood. The CDR3 has the sequence CASRPSGGAYEQYF. At the DNA level, the sequence is TGTGCCAGCAGGCCGTCAGGGGGGGCCTACGAGCAGTACTTC.